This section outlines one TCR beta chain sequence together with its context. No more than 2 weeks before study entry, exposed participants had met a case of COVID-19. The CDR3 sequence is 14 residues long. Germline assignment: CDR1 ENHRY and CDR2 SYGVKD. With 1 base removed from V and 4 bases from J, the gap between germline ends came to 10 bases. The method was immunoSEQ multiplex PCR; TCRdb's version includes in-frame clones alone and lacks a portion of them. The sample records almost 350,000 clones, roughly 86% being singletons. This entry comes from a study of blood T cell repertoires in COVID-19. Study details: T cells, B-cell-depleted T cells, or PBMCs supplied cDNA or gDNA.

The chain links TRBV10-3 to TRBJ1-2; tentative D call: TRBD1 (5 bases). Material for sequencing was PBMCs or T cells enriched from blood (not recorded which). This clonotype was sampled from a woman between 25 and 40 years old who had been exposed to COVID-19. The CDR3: CAISELSTAYGYTF. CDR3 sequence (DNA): TGTGCCATCAGTGAGTTGTCGACAGCCTATGGCTACACCTTC.